The text below deals with one T cell receptor (beta chain). There is no known antigen for this receptor. One base away there is no much larger clone; base qualities are not given. V lost 5 bases and J lost 4 bases, and the count of bases not matched to a germline gene is 4. From its cysteine to its phenylalanine, the CDR3 spans 16 amino acids. Only the CDR3 DNA stays, 48 bases, in frame from base 1. CDR1 is given as SGHVS and CDR2 as FNYEAQ, both from the germline V gene. Library preparation was by the immunoSEQ multiplex PCR assay. TCRdb mirrors the immuneACCESS table, restricted to in-frame sequences. Some clones are absent from its copies; in checked studies, under half trace to an unresolved V gene, and the reason for the others is unknown. A total of 50,000 to 65,000 clones appear in this sample, about 91% of them only once. 0.76% of the sample rests with the top ten. This sample was included in a study of T cell changes during pregnancy in multiple sclerosis (dated by TCRdb to about 2019). Turning to the overall study: The study examined how the T cell repertoire changed over the course of pregnancy in women with multiple sclerosis.

Sequences were derived from CD4+ T cells from peripheral blood mononuclear cells, sampled in the first trimester of pregnancy. The sequence derives from a female donor with multiple sclerosis, enrolled in a pregnancy study. The receptor chain draws on TRBV7-6 and TRBJ2-3; the junction holds 15 bases that match TRBD2. The bases read TGTGCCAGCAGCCCCAGGACTAGCGGGGGGGCAGATACGCAGTATTTT. It encodes CASSPRTSGGADTQYF.